Shown below are 2 T cell receptor beta chains from a single sample sequenced in a study of T cell responses to AZD1222 COVID-19 vaccine. Profiling relied on immunoSEQ multiplex PCR, and the TCRdb table lists in-frame clones only, not all of them. This table has about 100,000 clones, over 70% appearing once. The source was peripheral blood, collected on day 0 of AZD1222 vaccination. The receptors here all came from an adult in good health.

The chain couples TRBV28 to TRBJ1-2, with D uncertain. The CDR3 has 12 residues. Germline values: CDR1 MDHEN, CDR2 SYDVKM. V was shortened by 6 bases and J by 3 bases, with 8 bases between the two germline ends. Here the CDR3 reads CASREVDYGYTF. DNA of the CDR3: TGTGCCAGCAGGGAAGTGGACTATGGCTACACCTTC.

The chain couples TRBV7-2 to TRBJ1-1, with 7 nucleotides matching TRBD1. The CDR3 length is 14 residues. The trim removed 7 bases at V and 7 bases at J, leaving 12 bases unmatched. Germline CDR1 and CDR2: SGHTA and FQGNSA. The CDR3 loop is CASTLRRDRVEAFF. The CDR3 nucleotides read TGTGCCAGCACTCTACGCCGAGACAGGGTTGAAGCTTTCTTT.